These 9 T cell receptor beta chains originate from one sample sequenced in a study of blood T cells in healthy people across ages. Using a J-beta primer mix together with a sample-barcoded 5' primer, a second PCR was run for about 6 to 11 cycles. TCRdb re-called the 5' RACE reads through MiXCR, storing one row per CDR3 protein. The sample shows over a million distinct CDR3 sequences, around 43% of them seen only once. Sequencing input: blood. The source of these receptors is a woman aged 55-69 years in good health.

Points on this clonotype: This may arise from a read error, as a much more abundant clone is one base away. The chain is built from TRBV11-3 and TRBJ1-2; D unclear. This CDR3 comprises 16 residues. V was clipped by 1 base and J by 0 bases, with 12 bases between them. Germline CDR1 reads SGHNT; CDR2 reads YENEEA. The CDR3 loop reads CASSLVAEEPNYGYTF. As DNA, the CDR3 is TGTGCCAGCAGCTTAGTAGCGGAGGAGCCTAACTATGGCTACACCTTC.

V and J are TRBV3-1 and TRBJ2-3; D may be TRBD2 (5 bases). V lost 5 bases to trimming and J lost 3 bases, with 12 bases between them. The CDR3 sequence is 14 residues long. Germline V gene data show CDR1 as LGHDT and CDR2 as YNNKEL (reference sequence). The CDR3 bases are TGTGCCAGCAGCTCTTACGGGGTTACAGATACGCAGTATTTT. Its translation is CASSSYGVTDTQYF.

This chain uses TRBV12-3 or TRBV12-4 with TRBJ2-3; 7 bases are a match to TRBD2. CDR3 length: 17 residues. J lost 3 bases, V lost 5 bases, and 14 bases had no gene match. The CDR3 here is CASSRAGLNLGTDTQYF. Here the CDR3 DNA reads TGTGCCAGCAGTCGAGCGGGACTCAATTTGGGGACAGATACGCAGTATTTT.

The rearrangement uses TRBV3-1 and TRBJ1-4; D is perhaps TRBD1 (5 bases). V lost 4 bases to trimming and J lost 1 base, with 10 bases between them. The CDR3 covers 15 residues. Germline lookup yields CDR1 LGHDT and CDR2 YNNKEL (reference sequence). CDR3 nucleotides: TGTGCCAGCAGCCGAGTGGGGCAAACTAATGAAAAACTGTTTTTT. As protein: CASSRVGQTNEKLFF.

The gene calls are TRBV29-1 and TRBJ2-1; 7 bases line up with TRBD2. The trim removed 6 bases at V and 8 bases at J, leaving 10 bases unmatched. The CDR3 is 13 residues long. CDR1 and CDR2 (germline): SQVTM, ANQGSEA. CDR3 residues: CSVVGGSEDEQFF. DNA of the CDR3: TGCAGCGTGGTAGGCGGGAGCGAGGATGAGCAGTTCTTC.

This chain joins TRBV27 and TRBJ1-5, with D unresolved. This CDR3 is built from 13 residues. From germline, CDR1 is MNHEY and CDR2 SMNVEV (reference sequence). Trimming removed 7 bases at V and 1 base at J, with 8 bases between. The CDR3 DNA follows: TGTGCCAGCAAAAGAACGAGCAATCAGCCCCAGCATTTT. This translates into CASKRTSNQPQHF.

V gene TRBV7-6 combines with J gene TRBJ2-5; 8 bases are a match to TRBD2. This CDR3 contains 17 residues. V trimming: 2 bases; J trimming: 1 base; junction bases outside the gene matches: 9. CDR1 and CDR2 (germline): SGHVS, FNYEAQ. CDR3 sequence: CASSLHLTGTSQETQYF. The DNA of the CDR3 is TGTGCCAGCAGCTTACACCTGACCGGGACTAGCCAAGAGACCCAGTACTTC.

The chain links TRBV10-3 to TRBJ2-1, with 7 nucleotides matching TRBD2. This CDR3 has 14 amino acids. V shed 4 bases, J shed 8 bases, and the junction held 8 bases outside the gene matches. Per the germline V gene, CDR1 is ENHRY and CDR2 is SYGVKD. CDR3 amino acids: CAISAPTAGDEQFF. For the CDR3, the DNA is TGTGCCATCAGTGCTCCGACCGCGGGAGATGAGCAGTTCTTC.

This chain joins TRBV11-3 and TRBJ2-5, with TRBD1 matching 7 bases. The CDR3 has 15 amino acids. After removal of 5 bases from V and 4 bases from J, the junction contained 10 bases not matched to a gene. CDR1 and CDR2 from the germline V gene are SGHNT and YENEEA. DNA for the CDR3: TGTGCCAGCAGCCCCCCTCGACAGGGTCGAGAGACCCAGTACTTC. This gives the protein CASSPPRQGRETQYF.